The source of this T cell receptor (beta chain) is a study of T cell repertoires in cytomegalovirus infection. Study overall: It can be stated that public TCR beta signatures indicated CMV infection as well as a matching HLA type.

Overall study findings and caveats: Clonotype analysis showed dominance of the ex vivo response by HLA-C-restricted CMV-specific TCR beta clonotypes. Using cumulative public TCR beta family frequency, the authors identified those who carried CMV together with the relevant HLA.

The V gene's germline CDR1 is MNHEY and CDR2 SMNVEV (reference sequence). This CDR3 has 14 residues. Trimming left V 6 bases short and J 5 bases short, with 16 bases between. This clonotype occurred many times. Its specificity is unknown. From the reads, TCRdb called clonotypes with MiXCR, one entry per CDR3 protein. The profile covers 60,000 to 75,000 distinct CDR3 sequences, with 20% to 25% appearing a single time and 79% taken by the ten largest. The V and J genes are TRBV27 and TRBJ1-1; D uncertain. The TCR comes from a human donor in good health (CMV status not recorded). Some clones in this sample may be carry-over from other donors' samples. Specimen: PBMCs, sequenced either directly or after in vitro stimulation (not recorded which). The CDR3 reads CASSLTSGVTEAFF. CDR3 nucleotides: TGTGCCAGCAGCCTAACCTCCGGGGTAACTGAAGCTTTCTTT.